This TCR beta chain was obtained from a study of blood T cell repertoires in COVID-19 (dated by TCRdb to about 2020). Broadly, across the study: The collaborator samples originated in the United States, Italy and Spain and spanned the acute and convalescent phases of COVID-19. The prospective study material was composed of cDNA or gDNA derived from T cells, B-cell-depleted T cells, or PBMCs. The dataset comprised deeply sampled blood TCRbeta repertoires from subjects exposed to, actively infected with, or recovered from COVID-19. The repertoires were released in a freely available public database intended as a resource for research on the immune response to SARS-CoV-2. Samples were obtained from the ongoing ImmuneRACE study (first 160 participants) and from 1,254 subjects provided by 6 global collaborators. Sample metadata almost always included a de-identified subject ID, COVID-19 status, age in years and sex. Where available, HLA class I and class II types were taken from metadata supplied by the sample provider and were not determined by assay-based typing. The investigation overall reported the following: Clinical and demographic metadata were provided uncurated, with the amount varying by source and participant.

One collaborating source in Seattle enrolled patients while the patients were actively infected and followed the patients over time throughout the course of disease. The collaborating institutions used their own protocols to collect whole blood in K2EDTA tubes. Collaborator samples were shipped for TCRbeta analysis as frozen whole blood, isolated PBMCs, or DNA extracted from either sample type. Note on this clone: Its specific antigen is unknown. Base qualities were left out, and no much larger clone turns up one base away.

Reading the germline V gene gives CDR1 SNHLY and CDR2 FYNNEI. The CDR3, cysteine through phenylalanine, is 15 amino acids long. Just the 45-base CDR3 DNA is kept, in frame starting at base 1. V is trimmed back by 6 bases and J by 4 bases, and the junction contains 8 bases that no gene match accounts for. TCRbeta CDR3 regions were amplified from genomic DNA by means of the immunoSEQ Assay, a bias-controlled multiplex PCR. In the authors' own workflow: Nucleated cell counts per sample were estimated from amplification of reference gene primers within the assay. To quantify the absolute abundance of each unique TCRbeta CDR3 rearrangement, sequence reads were collapsed and filtered. Productive Simpson clonality was computed per sample as the square root of Simpson's diversity index over productive rearrangements. In its TCRdb copy, this immuneACCESS table keeps in-frame sequences only and misses some clones. Where compared with another copy, unresolved V genes explain less than half of these, and the others have no known cause. The V and J calls and clone size are taken from that table; D and trimming were inferred from the DNA. Within this sample are about 370,000 clones, with 89% of them counted one time only. The ten biggest clones cover about 2.9% of the sample.

Source material: peripheral blood. Rearrangement joined TRBV2 to TRBJ2-1; 8 middle bases align to TRBD1. This TCR came from a woman in her thirties with COVID-19, enrolled during active disease. The CDR3 region reads CASSKDREGYNEQFF. The DNA sequence reads TGTGCCAGCAGCAAGGACAGGGAAGGTTACAATGAGCAGTTCTTC.